Here is one TCR beta chain with its context. The antigen remains unidentified. The data originate from a study of T cell clones after liver transplantation. Study context: Graft-donor-reactive sequences were compared with third-party-reactive TCRbeta sequences from pre-transplant mixed lymphocyte reactions. Three of eight recipients were HCV-positive; others had non-autoimmune, non-viral indications. Patients counted as tolerant after at least one year off all immunosuppression, enzymes not exceeding twice normal.

V was pared by 5 bases and J by 2 bases, with 11 bases of the junction left unmatched. Germline lookup yields CDR1 MDHEN and CDR2 SYDVKM. The CDR3 is 16 amino acids. General observations from the study: These preliminary findings come from unstandardized post-transplant sampling times.

Repertoires were generated with immunoSEQ multiplex PCR, while TCRdb's copy carries only in-frame clones and drops some. The sample yields 90,000 to 120,000 clones, 80% to 85% seen once. The sequencing used CD4+ T cells from blood, collected before liver transplant. This TCR derives from a human donor who received a liver transplant. The chain links TRBV28 to TRBJ1-1; 7 positions match TRBD1. Written as DNA, the CDR3 is TGTGCCAGCAGTCCAGGAATTACAGGGGAAAACACTGAAGCTTTCTTT. Its translation: CASSPGITGENTEAFF.